These T cell receptor beta chains were read from a single sample in a study of blood T cells in healthy people across ages. TCRdb re-derived calls from the 5' RACE reads in MiXCR, one entry per CDR3 protein. The top ten clones hold 3.7% of a sample with 800,000 or so distinct CDR3 sequences, approximately 25% of them seen once. These data also formed part of another study, on T cells of mothers and their children.

Source material: blood. Receptors were obtained from a boy aged 5-17 years in good health. Both conserved end residues are part of each CDR3. The D gene is left open where the match is weak. Rows give clone size only sometimes, using once, few, many, or a class for an expanded clone.

clone size	V gene	J gene	D gene	CDR3 protein	CDR3 DNA
NA	TRBV5-4	TRBJ2-1	NA	CASSLPGNGHNEQFF	TGTGCCAGCAGCCTCCCCGGGAATGGACACAATGAGCAGTTCTTC
few	TRBV5-1	TRBJ2-7	NA	CASRSQGPSDEQYF	TGCGCCAGCAGATCCCAGGGGCCCTCTGACGAGCAGTACTTC
NA	TRBV27	TRBJ2-2	NA	CASSFGRNTGELFF	TGTGCCAGCAGTTTCGGTCGCAACACCGGGGAGCTGTTTTTT
few	TRBV7-2	TRBJ1-2	NA	CASSLAGIGYTF	TGTGCCAGCAGCTTAGCAGGGATTGGCTACACCTTC
NA	TRBV7-2	TRBJ1-2	NA	CASSTLGQSYGYTF	TGTGCCAGCAGCACCCTAGGACAGAGCTATGGCTACACCTTC
NA	TRBV15	TRBJ2-5	NA	CATSRDMGQGDWETQYF	TGTGCCACCAGCAGAGATATGGGGCAGGGCGATTGGGAGACCCAGTACTTC
NA	TRBV30	TRBJ2-3	TRBD1	CAWAGQGPDTQYF	TGTGCCTGGGCAGGACAGGGACCAGATACGCAGTATTTT
NA	TRBV4-3	TRBJ2-3	NA	CASSQEGDSSTDTQYF	TGCGCCAGCAGCCAAGAAGGCGACAGTAGCACAGATACGCAGTATTTT
NA	TRBV4-1	TRBJ2-7	NA	CASSLLGYGSYEQYF	TGCGCCAGCAGCCTACTGGGGTATGGTTCCTACGAGCAGTACTTC
many	TRBV3-1	TRBJ2-1	TRBD2	CASSQGLAGLREQFF	TGTGCCAGCAGCCAAGGACTAGCGGGACTACGGGAGCAGTTCTTC
NA	TRBV18	TRBJ2-3	NA	CASSPIPQQRTDTQYF	TGTGCCAGCTCACCAATCCCCCAGCAACGCACAGATACGCAGTATTTT
NA	TRBV20-1	TRBJ2-4	NA	CSARDRAGKGSIQYF	TGCAGTGCTAGAGATCGGGCAGGGAAGGGGAGCATTCAGTACTTC
NA	TRBV7-9	TRBJ2-7	NA	CASSLGSDFYEQYF	TGTGCCAGCAGCTTAGGATCGGACTTCTACGAGCAGTACTTC
NA	TRBV3-1	TRBJ1-1	TRBD1	CASSFPGQGVTEAFF	TGTGCCAGCAGCTTTCCGGGACAGGGGGTAACTGAAGCTTTCTTT
NA	TRBV5-1	TRBJ2-1	NA	CASSSEGQNNEQFF	TGCGCCAGCAGCTCGGAGGGACAGAACAATGAGCAGTTCTTC
NA	TRBV27	TRBJ2-7	NA	CASSFGVPPYEQYF	TGTGCCAGCAGTTTCGGGGTACCACCCTACGAGCAGTACTTC
few	TRBV5-4	TRBJ2-7	NA	CASSRVGVSEQYF	TGTGCCAGCAGCCGAGTGGGGGTTTCCGAGCAGTACTTC
few	TRBV30	TRBJ2-3	NA	CAWRDQGREDTQYF	TGTGCCTGGCGGGACCAGGGAAGGGAAGATACGCAGTATTTT
few	TRBV18	TRBJ2-7	TRBD2	CASSPATSGRGDEQYF	TGTGCCAGCTCACCAGCGACTAGCGGGAGGGGTGACGAGCAGTACTTC
few	TRBV20-1	TRBJ2-1	NA	CSAVADPPDEQFF	TGCAGTGCCGTAGCGGACCCGCCCGATGAGCAGTTCTTC
NA	TRBV6-2/TRBV6-3	TRBJ1-2	TRBD1	CASGYETGIYGYTF	TGTGCCAGCGGTTACGAGACAGGGATCTATGGCTACACCTTC
NA	TRBV6-6	TRBJ1-2	TRBD1	CASSTQGSNYGYTF	TGTGCCAGCAGTACACAGGGGAGTAACTATGGCTACACCTTC
few	TRBV6-5	TRBJ2-7	NA	CASSYRVDSSSYEQYF	TGTGCCAGCAGTTACCGAGTAGACTCTAGCTCCTACGAGCAGTACTTC
NA	TRBV27	TRBJ2-7	TRBD2	CASRRVGGSYEQYF	TGTGCCAGCCGCCGGGTAGGCGGGAGCTACGAGCAGTACTTC
NA	TRBV20-1	TRBJ2-7	NA	CSASGRGYEQYF	TGCAGTGCTAGCGGGAGAGGCTACGAGCAGTACTTC
few	TRBV11-2	TRBJ1-1	NA	CASSLDLPDWNTEAFF	TGTGCCAGCAGCTTAGATCTGCCCGATTGGAACACTGAAGCTTTCTTT
NA	TRBV5-1	TRBJ2-6	NA	CASSLVSGAGANVLTF	TGCGCCAGCAGCTTGGTCTCAGGGGCTGGGGCCAACGTCCTGACTTTC
few	TRBV28	TRBJ2-6	NA	CASIGGYSGANVLTF	TGCGCCAGCATCGGGGGTTACTCTGGGGCCAACGTCCTGACTTTC
NA	TRBV7-9	TRBJ2-7	TRBD1	CASSQSGTGYEQYF	TGTGCCAGCAGTCAATCCGGGACAGGCTACGAGCAGTACTTC
NA	TRBV7-9	TRBJ2-4	NA	CASSPGLEYIQYF	TGTGCCAGCAGCCCGGGACTCGAATACATTCAGTACTTC
NA	TRBV12-3/TRBV12-4	TRBJ2-2	NA	CASSYRLAANTGELFF	TGTGCCAGCAGCTACAGGCTCGCGGCGAACACCGGGGAGCTGTTTTTT
few	TRBV12-3/TRBV12-4	TRBJ1-2	NA	CASSLGHPFGYGYTF	TGTGCCAGCAGTTTAGGCCACCCATTCGGGTATGGCTACACCTTC
NA	TRBV24-1	TRBJ2-3	TRBD2	CATSGESGASTDTQYF	TGTGCCACCAGTGGTGAAAGCGGGGCAAGCACAGATACGCAGTATTTT
NA	TRBV4-2	TRBJ1-5	NA	CASSQELGPGNQPQHF	TGTGCCAGCAGCCAAGAACTGGGGCCGGGCAATCAGCCCCAGCATTTT
NA	TRBV3-1	TRBJ2-5	NA	CASRKEQGLTQETQYF	TGTGCCAGCAGAAAAGAACAAGGTCTCACCCAAGAGACCCAGTACTTC